This T cell receptor (beta chain) was observed in a study of blood T cell repertoires in COVID-19. Turning to the study itself: T cells, B-cell-depleted T cells, or PBMCs supplied cDNA or gDNA.

Cohorts were determined from participant-reported clinical history. Symptom resolution, clearance, or two negative PCRs marked the recovered donors of Cohort 3. CDR1 LNHDA and CDR2 SQIVND come from the germline V gene (reference sequence). The CDR3 contains 14 residues. V shed 5 bases and J 10 bases; nucleotides not matched to a gene: 8. Generated by immunoSEQ multiplex PCR, the TCRdb table keeps only in-frame clones and is missing some. The sample includes about 380,000 clones, around 90% of them seen just once. The table lists this clone with a few counts. The sample taken for sequencing was PBMCs or T cells enriched from blood (not recorded which). This sequence was found in a woman under 30 who had recovered from COVID-19. The chain employs TRBV19 and TRBJ2-1; 10 nucleotides match TRBD2. DNA of the CDR3: TGTGCCAGTAGTTGGGCTAGCGGGGGCCACGAGCAGTTCTTC. It codes for CASSWASGGHEQFF.